Following are 30 T cell receptor beta chains from one sample sequenced in a study of T cell responses to AZD1222 COVID-19 vaccine. Repertoires were generated with immunoSEQ multiplex PCR, while TCRdb's copy carries only in-frame clones and drops some. The table records about 180,000 clones, about 90% of them present only once. The sample in question was peripheral blood, obtained on day 0 of AZD1222 vaccination. The receptors shown here come from an adult in good health.

V and J are TRBV2 and TRBJ2-1, with TRBD2 matching over 9 bases. CDR3 length: 15 residues. Germline-derived CDR1 and CDR2 are SNHLY and FYNNEI. With 4 bases clipped from V and 8 bases from J, the junction kept 9 bases outside the gene matches. The CDR3 bases are TGTGCCAGCAGTGTTGAGGGACTAGCTGCCGATGAGCAGTTCTTC. Amino acid sequence: CASSVEGLAADEQFF. Combining the CDR3 with reference TRBV2 and TRBJ2-1 gives the whole variable domain EPEVTQTPSHQVTQMGQEVILRCVPISNHLYFYWYRQILGQKVEFLVSFYNNEISEKSEIFDDQFSVERPDGSNFTLKIRSTKLEDSAMYFCASSVEGLAADEQFFGPGTRLTVL.

The rearrangement links TRBV18 to TRBJ1-2; a weak D match, TRBD1 (6 bases). The CDR3 length is 14 residues. Per the germline V gene, CDR1 is KGHSH and CDR2 is LQKENI. Trimming left V 3 bases short and J 4 bases short, with 12 bases between. The CDR3 reads CASSPPGVGYGYTF. The CDR3 nucleotides read TGTGCCAGCTCACCGCCAGGGGTCGGCTATGGCTACACCTTC. The full variable domain, with the rest looked up from reference TRBV18 and TRBJ1-2, is NAGVMQNPRHLVRRRGQEARLRCSPMKGHSHVYWYRQLPEEGLKFMVYLQKENIIDESGMPKERFSAEFPKEGPSILRIQQVVRGDSAAYFCASSPPGVGYGYTFGSGTRLTVV.

This rearrangement joins TRBV7-8 to TRBJ1-5; TRBD1 is a possible D gene (6 bases). Germline V gives CDR1 SGHVS, CDR2 FQNEAQ. The CDR3 covers 14 residues. The V end was cut by 4 bases, the J end by 5 bases, with 12 bases between. CDR3 bases: TGTGCCAGCAGCTCACAGGGCGGTGATCAGCCCCAGCATTTT. It is translated as CASSSQGGDQPQHF.

The genes are TRBV5-1 and TRBJ2-1; no definite D call. V lost 0 bases and J lost 7, with 14 bases in between. CDR1 is SGHRS, CDR2 YFSETQ, per germline. The CDR3 is 15 residues long. CDR3 nucleotides: TGCGCCAGCAGCTTGGTTGTCACAGTTGGGAATGAGCAGTTCTTC. Translating gives CASSLVVTVGNEQFF.

The V call is TRBV18, the J call TRBJ1-1; D remains ambiguous. Germline lookup yields CDR1 KGHSH and CDR2 LQKENI. Trimming pared 3 bases from V and 3 bases from J, leaving 11 bases between. CDR3 length: 14 amino acids. The DNA for the CDR3 is TGTGCCAGCTCACCCCTCCCAAGGGACACTGAAGCTTTCTTT. Its translation is CASSPLPRDTEAFF.

The gene calls are TRBV3-1 (or the pseudogene TRBV3-2) and TRBJ1-2; D uncertain. The CDR3 covers 12 residues. Germline CDR1 reads LGHDT; CDR2 reads YNNKEL (reference sequence). V was pared by 3 bases and J by 7 bases, with 9 bases between. CDR3 nucleotide sequence: TGTGCCAGCAGCCAGACCGCAGGTGGCTACACCTTC. Encoded protein: CASSQTAGGYTF.

The chain uses TRBV18 and TRBJ2-6; tentatively, D is TRBD2 (6 bases). Germline CDR1 is KGHSH and CDR2 is LQKENI. The CDR3 totals 19 residues. Deletions cut 2 bases from V and 1 base from J, with 18 bases between. The CDR3 here is CASSPSRDSLRSGANVLTF. The CDR3 DNA reads TGTGCCAGCTCACCATCCAGGGACTCCCTAAGGTCTGGGGCCAACGTCCTGACTTTC.

This rearrangement joins TRBV7-3 to TRBJ1-1; perhaps TRBD1 as D (5 bases). The germline V gene has CDR1 SGHTA and CDR2 FQGTGA. The CDR3 spans 14 residues. Trimming stripped 0 bases from V and 6 bases from J, with 11 bases between. The CDR3 nucleotides read TGTGCCAGCAGCTTAACCTGGGAGGGGTCTGAAGCTTTCTTT. Translated, it gives CASSLTWEGSEAFF.

J is TRBJ2-6 and V is TRBV24-1, with a weak D call TRBD2 (5 bases). With 5 bases removed from V and 0 bases from J, the gap between germline ends came to 10 bases. Per the germline V gene, CDR1 is KGHDR and CDR2 is SFDVKD. CDR3 length equals 16 residues. This CDR3 reads CATSAPGDSGANVLTF. CDR3 DNA sequence: TGTGCCACCAGTGCACCCGGGGACTCTGGGGCCAACGTCCTGACTTTC.

The chain is built from TRBV19 and TRBJ1-2, with TRBD1 matching over 7 bases. J lost 4 bases, V lost 6 bases, and 14 bases had no gene match. CDR3 length: 16 amino acids. Germline CDR1 reads LNHDA; CDR2 reads SQIVND (reference sequence). The CDR3 loop reads CASRGTGQSNLYGYTF. In DNA form, the CDR3 reads TGTGCCAGTAGAGGTACGGGACAGTCTAACCTCTATGGCTACACCTTC.

The chain links TRBV24-1 to TRBJ1-4; D remains unclear. The germline V gene encodes CDR1 KGHDR and CDR2 SFDVKD. Deletions cut 3 bases from V and 4 bases from J, with 5 bases between. The CDR3 has 13 residues. The CDR3 sequence: CATSDPNNEKLFF. DNA for the CDR3: TGTGCCACCAGTGATCCGAATAATGAAAAACTGTTTTTT.

The chain links TRBV16 to TRBJ1-2; TRBD1 is a possible D gene (5 bases). Looked up from germline, CDR1 is KGHSY and CDR2 is FQNENV. Trimming took 3 bases from V and 5 from J, leaving 16 bases between them. CDR3 length: 15 residues. CDR3 nucleotides: TGTGCCAGCAGCCAGATTAAGGGGAGCTCTTATGGCTACACCTTC. Translation gives CASSQIKGSSYGYTF.

The chain carries TRBV18 and TRBJ2-1, with TRBD2 identical over 12 bases. V lost 9 bases and J lost 8; bases outside the gene matches: 11. The germline CDR1 and CDR2 sequences are KGHSH and LQKENI. This CDR3 is built from 15 residues. The CDR3: CASHLAGGINDEQFF. The CDR3 coding sequence is TGTGCCAGTCATCTAGCGGGAGGGATTAACGATGAGCAGTTCTTC.

This clone occurred a few times. The chain uses TRBV5-4 and TRBJ1-1; D possibly corresponds to TRBD1 (5 bases). The V gene's germline CDR1 is SGHNT and CDR2 YYREEE (reference sequence). CDR3 length equals 15 residues. Trimming removed 1 base at V and 9 bases at J, with 19 bases between. For the CDR3, the DNA is TGTGCCAGCAGCTTGAAGTCAGCGGCAGGGCTTCAAGCTTTCTTT. It codes for CASSLKSAAGLQAFF.

The V and J genes are TRBV12-3 or TRBV12-4 and TRBJ1-5; D is ambiguous. The CDR3 sequence is 13 residues long. V was shortened by 3 bases and J by 1 base, with 4 bases between the two germline ends. CDR3 residues: CASSLWSNQPQHF. CDR3 nucleotides: TGTGCCAGCAGTTTGTGGAGCAATCAGCCCCAGCATTTT.

The chain uses TRBV18 and TRBJ1-5; D gene uncertain. Germline CDR1 reads KGHSH; CDR2 reads LQKENI. The CDR3 extends over 16 amino acids. Trimming removed 2 bases from V and 0 bases from J, with 11 bases in between. The CDR3 spells CASSPRESVSNQPQHF. CDR3 in DNA: TGTGCCAGCTCACCAAGGGAAAGTGTTAGCAATCAGCCCCAGCATTTT.

This chain uses TRBV5-1 with TRBJ2-7; 8 bases line up with TRBD2. V shed 4 bases and J 7 bases; nucleotides not matched to a gene: 10. The CDR3 has 14 amino acids. Germline CDR1 is SGHRS and CDR2 is YFSETQ. This CDR3 reads CASSMAAGGREQYF. DNA of the CDR3: TGCGCCAGCAGCATGGCCGCGGGGGGTCGGGAGCAGTACTTC. The complete variable domain, with remaining parts taken from reference TRBV5-1 and TRBJ2-7, reads KAGVTQTPRYLIKTRGQQVTLSCSPISGHRSVSWYQQTPGQGLQFLFEYFSETQRNKGNFPGRFSGRQFSNSRSEMNVSTLELGDSALYLCASSMAAGGREQYFGPGTRLTVT.

The J gene is TRBJ1-1, the V gene TRBV5-1; the D is unclear. This CDR3 comprises 14 residues. CDR1 SGHRS and CDR2 YFSETQ come from the germline V gene. The V gene lost 2 bases and the J gene lost 0 bases, with 8 bases spanning the gap. CDR3 DNA: TGCGCCAGCAGCTTAGCGTGGGTGAACACTGAAGCTTTCTTT. This translates into CASSLAWVNTEAFF.

The chain uses TRBV15 and TRBJ1-1; D may be TRBD1 (5 bases). Looked up from germline, CDR1 is LNHNV and CDR2 is YYDKDF (reference sequence). Between the trimmed V and J ends, which lost 0 bases and 4 bases, there was a span of 15 bases. The CDR3 consists of 16 residues. CDR3: CATSREVGRVSTEAFF. DNA of the CDR3: TGTGCCACCAGCAGAGAGGTTGGCAGGGTCTCCACTGAAGCTTTCTTT.

In its sample, this clone was seen a few times. V and J are TRBV19 and TRBJ2-2, with 10 bases identical to TRBD2. With V trimmed by 5 bases and J by 6 bases, 9 bases remained unmatched. CDR1 LNHDA and CDR2 SQIVND come from the germline V gene (reference sequence). The CDR3 covers 16 residues. CDR3 loop: CASSPVRTSGPGELFF. DNA of the CDR3: TGTGCCAGTAGTCCGGTCAGGACTAGCGGTCCCGGGGAGCTGTTTTTT.

Only one count was recorded for this clone. The genes are TRBV6-5 and TRBJ1-2; D may be TRBD1 (5 bases). The CDR3 length is 15 residues. In germline, CDR1 is MNHEY, CDR2 SVGAGI. Trimming left V 2 bases short and J 4 bases short, with 14 bases between. CDR3 region: CASSYDPGRLYGYTF. CDR3 DNA sequence: TGTGCCAGCAGTTACGATCCAGGGAGGCTCTATGGCTACACCTTC.

Here the CDR3 DNA reads TGTGCCAGCTTTGGGTACACCATATATTTT. Translated: CASFGYTIYF. V and J are TRBV28 and TRBJ1-3; D not certain. From germline, CDR1 is MDHEN and CDR2 SYDVKM. V was clipped by 8 bases and J by 8 bases, with 7 bases between them. CDR3 size: 10 residues.

This clone came up once. This sequence joins TRBV6-4 and TRBJ2-3, with 9 bases matching TRBD2. V was clipped by 5 bases and J by 0 bases; unmatched bases: 6. The CDR3 spans 16 residues. Germline assignment: CDR1 MRHNA and CDR2 SNTAGT. CDR3 bases: TGTGCCAGCAGTCCTCTAGCGGGATCTAGCACAGATACGCAGTATTTT. Encoded protein: CASSPLAGSSTDTQYF.

The chain carries TRBV20-1 and TRBJ1-1, with TRBD1 as a possible D gene (5 bases). The germline V gene encodes CDR1 DFQATT and CDR2 SNEGSKA (reference sequence). The V end was cut by 3 bases, the J end by 1 base, with 12 bases between. The CDR3 contains 14 residues. CDR3 sequence: CSASRGSSNTEAFF. The CDR3 DNA reads as TGCAGTGCTAGTAGGGGCAGCTCGAACACTGAAGCTTTCTTT.

The chain couples TRBV4-1 to TRBJ2-1, with 9 bases that match TRBD2. J lost 8 bases, V lost 0 bases, and 17 bases had no gene match. This CDR3 has 19 residues. CDR1 and CDR2 from the germline V gene are MGHRA and YSYEKL. Here the CDR3 DNA reads TGCGCCAGCAGCCAAGAGCCTCCCTACCTAGCGGGAAAAGCCGATGAGCAGTTCTTC. This encodes CASSQEPPYLAGKADEQFF.

The chain is built from TRBV2 and TRBJ1-2; the D gene is possibly TRBD1 (6 bases). V was pared by 4 bases and J by 8 bases, with 14 bases between. The CDR3 length is 13 residues. The germline gives CDR1 SNHLY, CDR2 FYNNEI. CDR3 amino acids: CASSGPDSPGYTF. The CDR3 coding sequence is TGTGCCAGCAGTGGTCCGGACAGCCCGGGCTACACCTTC.

The chain combines TRBV6-5 with TRBJ2-5; D is perhaps TRBD1 or TRBD2 (5 bases each). Germline CDR1 reads MNHEY; CDR2 reads SVGAGI. CDR3 size: 14 residues. V dropped 2 bases and J dropped 5 bases, with 12 bases sitting between them. The CDR3 protein is CASSYLGVVETQYF. The DNA of the CDR3 is TGTGCCAGCAGTTACCTGGGGGTCGTGGAGACCCAGTACTTC.

The genes are TRBV7-2 and TRBJ2-5; D is ambiguous. This CDR3 spans 16 amino acids. CDR1 and CDR2 from the germline V gene are SGHTA and FQGNSA. V was shortened by 5 bases and J by 4 bases, with 20 bases between the two germline ends. The CDR3 nucleotides read TGTGCCAGCAGCCCCCCGGGCCTTACTAAGGGAGAGACCCAGTACTTC. This codes for CASSPPGLTKGETQYF.

The CDR3 coding sequence is TGTGCCAGCAGTTTATCCCCAGGAGGACCAAGCTCTGGAAACACCATATATTTT. Translating it yields CASSLSPGGPSSGNTIYF. The chain recombines TRBV27 with TRBJ1-3; D not resolved. V was clipped by 0 bases and J by 0 bases, with 15 bases between them. This CDR3 has 18 residues. CDR1 MNHEY and CDR2 SMNVEV come from the germline V gene (reference sequence).

The chain combines TRBV11-3 with TRBJ1-5; TRBD1 is a possible D gene (5 bases). Germline values: CDR1 SGHNT, CDR2 YENEEA. This CDR3 region has 16 residues. Between the trimmed V and J ends, which lost 1 base and 6 bases, there was a span of 16 bases. The CDR3 loop is CASSLVVRASVQPQHF. The CDR3 region has the DNA TGTGCCAGCAGCTTAGTAGTCAGGGCCTCGGTTCAGCCCCAGCATTTT.